Listed below are T cell receptor beta chains from one sample, sequenced in a study of T cell changes during pregnancy in multiple sclerosis. Here immunoSEQ multiplex PCR was the method, and the copy in TCRdb shows in-frame clones only, minus some. The repertoire holds about 9,000 clones, with about 85% as singletons. Sequences were derived from CD8+ T cells from peripheral blood mononuclear cells, sampled in the first trimester of pregnancy. These receptors were taken from a female donor in good health, enrolled as a control in a pregnancy study. CDR3s include the opening cysteine and the closing phenylalanine or tryptophan. The D gene is left open where the match is weak. Clone size is given for some rows only: seen once, a few or many times, or a class if the clone is expanded.

d_gene,abundance,v_gene,j_gene,CDR3nt,CDR3aa
TRBD1,NA,TRBV19,TRBJ1-5,TGTGCCAGTAGTAACAGGGGTAATCAGCCCCAGCATTTT,CASSNRGNQPQHF
NA,NA,TRBV9,TRBJ2-2,TGTGCCAGCAGCGCCGCAGACAGGAACCCGGGCACCGGGGAGCTGTTTTTT,CASSAADRNPGTGELFF
NA,NA,TRBV11-3,TRBJ2-1,TGTGCCAGCAGCTTTATGCCCAGCGGTGAGCAGTTCTTC,CASSFMPSGEQFF
NA,NA,TRBV27,TRBJ2-7,TGTGCCAGCAGTTTCGGCTACGAGCAGTACTTC,CASSFGYEQYF
TRBD2,NA,TRBV4-1,TRBJ2-3,TGCGCCAGCAGCCAATCGGGGGGGGTGGATACGCAGTATTTT,CASSQSGGVDTQYF
NA,NA,TRBV4-1,TRBJ2-5,TGCGCCAGCAGCCAAGAGCACTTGAAAGAGACCCAGTACTTC,CASSQEHLKETQYF
NA,NA,TRBV6-5,TRBJ1-3,TGTGCCAGCAGCCACGACCCTAGCTCTGGAAACACCATATATTTT,CASSHDPSSGNTIYF
TRBD1,NA,TRBV5-1,TRBJ1-4,TGCGCCAGCAGATTCGACAGGGCCCAAAATCTGGAACTGTTTTTT,CASRFDRAQNLELFF
NA,NA,TRBV7-6,TRBJ2-3,TGTGCCAGCAGCCTCACAGAAGACACAGATACGCAGTATTTT,CASSLTEDTDTQYF
NA,NA,TRBV7-9,TRBJ2-1,TGTGCCAGCAGCTTTTCGGAGAGCTCCTACAATGAGCAGTTCTTC,CASSFSESSYNEQFF
NA,NA,TRBV6-1,TRBJ2-7,TGTGCCAGCAGTGAAAGTCCAGCGGATGTGGACGAGCAGTACTTC,CASSESPADVDEQYF
NA,NA,TRBV5-5,TRBJ2-5,TGTGCCAGCTCGACTGGGGGCCCCAGGGACCAGTACTTC,CASSTGGPRDQYF
TRBD2,NA,TRBV27,TRBJ2-1,TGTGCCAGCAGTGGACTTAGCGGGTACAATGAGCAGTTCTTC,CASSGLSGYNEQFF
NA,NA,TRBV7-2,TRBJ1-5,TGTGCCAGCAGCCCGGTTACAGCTAGCAATCAGCCCCAGCATTTT,CASSPVTASNQPQHF
NA,NA,TRBV4-2,TRBJ2-7,TGTGCCAGCAGCCAAGACGAGGGATCCTCCTACGAGCAGTACTTC,CASSQDEGSSYEQYF
NA,once,TRBV5-6,TRBJ1-5,TGTGCCAGCAGGTTGTGGGGGCTTGGTCAGCCCCAGCATTTT,CASRLWGLGQPQHF
NA,NA,TRBV28,TRBJ2-1,TGTGCCAGCAGGTCTGAAAGCGGGTGGTTATACAATGAGCAGTTCTTC,CASRSESGWLYNEQFF
NA,NA,TRBV6-4,TRBJ2-1,TGTGCCAGCAGTGGTAACCCAACTAGGGAGAGCTCCTACAATGAGCAGTTCTTC,CASSGNPTRESSYNEQFF
TRBD2,NA,TRBV28,TRBJ2-2,TGTGCCAGCAGTTACTCAATAGGACTAGCGTCCGGGGAGCTGTTTTTT,CASSYSIGLASGELFF
NA,once,TRBV19,TRBJ1-1,TGTGCCAGTATTGAGGGATCCCCGGGTGGTGAAGCTTTCTTT,CASIEGSPGGEAFF
NA,once,TRBV11-1,TRBJ2-3,TGTGCCAGCAGCCCCCGTAGCGGACCTAGCACAGATACGCAGTATTTT,CASSPRSGPSTDTQYF
NA,NA,TRBV29-1,TRBJ2-1,TGCAGCGCCGCGTCCTACAATGAGCAGTTCTTC,CSAASYNEQFF
TRBD1,NA,TRBV6-4,TRBJ2-1,TGTGCCAGCAGTGTCACAGGGGGCGCTGGCAATGAGCAGTTCTTC,CASSVTGGAGNEQFF
TRBD1,NA,TRBV27,TRBJ2-2,TGTGCCAGCAGTTCCGCTCGGACAGGGGCGGTATACACCGGGGAGCTGTTTTTT,CASSSARTGAVYTGELFF
TRBD1,NA,TRBV5-1,TRBJ1-2,TGCGCCAGCAGCTTGGTCGGGGACAGGGGGATAGGAGGCTACACCTTC,CASSLVGDRGIGGYTF
NA,NA,TRBV29-1,TRBJ2-3,TGCAGCGTTGAATGCGAGTTTAGCCACACAGATACGCAGTATTTT,CSVECEFSHTDTQYF
NA,NA,TRBV5-4,TRBJ2-1,TGTGCCAGCACCCCAGGGTCCAATGAGCAGTTCTTC,CASTPGSNEQFF
NA,NA,TRBV13,TRBJ2-3,TGTGCCAGCAGCTTTAAAGGGGGGGCCTCTCCATATACGCAGTATTTT,CASSFKGGASPYTQYF
NA,NA,TRBV4-1,TRBJ1-1,TGCGCCAGCAGCATCAGGGCCCTGAACACTGAAGCTTTCTTT,CASSIRALNTEAFF
NA,NA,TRBV30,TRBJ1-1,TGTGCCTGGAGCAGATCCACTGAAGCTTTCTTT,CAWSRSTEAFF
NA,NA,TRBV30,TRBJ1-4,TGTGCCTGGACCAGAGGGGGAGATAATGAAAAACTGTTTTTT,CAWTRGGDNEKLFF
NA,NA,TRBV6-1,TRBJ2-7,TGTGCCAGCAGTGAAGATGGAGGCGGGGACGAGCAGTACTTC,CASSEDGGGDEQYF
NA,once,TRBV7-9,TRBJ2-1,TGTGCCAGCAGCCAGGGACTCCTCAATGAGCAGTTCTTC,CASSQGLLNEQFF
NA,once,TRBV21-1,TRBJ1-6,TGTGCCAGGGGATCCGGGACAGAGTTTCTTTCACCCCTCCACTTT,CARGSGTEFLSPLHF
NA,once,TRBV6-4,TRBJ2-3,TGTGCCAGCAGTGTAAGTGCAGGAAGCACAGATACGCAGTATTTT,CASSVSAGSTDTQYF
TRBD2,NA,TRBV28,TRBJ2-7,TGTGCCAGCAGTTTATGGTTAGCGGGACCTTACGAGCAGTACTTC,CASSLWLAGPYEQYF
NA,NA,TRBV6-5,TRBJ2-7,TGTGCCAGCAGTTATAGACAGGACCTCGAGCAGTACTTC,CASSYRQDLEQYF
TRBD2,NA,TRBV7-8,TRBJ2-1,TGTGCCAGCAGCTTAGATCGAGCGGGACGCTACAATGAGCAGTTCTTC,CASSLDRAGRYNEQFF
NA,NA,TRBV9,TRBJ1-1,TGTGCCAGCAGCTCCACAGGGTATAGGGGGTCTGAAGCTTTCTTT,CASSSTGYRGSEAFF
NA,NA,TRBV12-2,TRBJ2-3,TGTGCAAGTCGCCCAAAAACCGAGCGGGAGGCCATTGGGATTGATACGCAGTATTTT,CASRPKTEREAIGIDTQYF
NA,NA,TRBV15,TRBJ1-3,TGTGCCACCAGCAGAGATGGCAACACCATATATTTT,CATSRDGNTIYF
NA,NA,TRBV6-1,TRBJ1-6,TGTGCCAGCAGCGAGACAGCCGATAATTCACCCCTCCACTTT,CASSETADNSPLHF
TRBD2,NA,TRBV15,TRBJ2-5,TGTGCCACCAGCAGAGACCGCCTAGCGGGAGTGGAGACCCAGTACTTC,CATSRDRLAGVETQYF
NA,NA,TRBV19,TRBJ1-5,TGTGCCAGTCTTTTGGTCGGGAGCGGCAATCAGCCCCAGCATTTT,CASLLVGSGNQPQHF
TRBD2,NA,TRBV28,TRBJ2-5,TGTGCCAGCAGTTTTCCGACTAGCGGGCGCCAAGAGACCCAGTACTTC,CASSFPTSGRQETQYF
NA,NA,TRBV27,TRBJ1-1,TGTGCCAGCAGTTTGAGAGGGGGAAGGGTAGCTTTCTTT,CASSLRGGRVAFF
TRBD2,NA,TRBV5-1,TRBJ2-7,TGCGCCAGCAGCCAAGGGACTAATGCTCGGCAGTACTTC,CASSQGTNARQYF
TRBD1,NA,TRBV9,TRBJ1-1,TGTGCCAGCAGCGCAGGACAGGGGATCACTGAAGCTTTCTTT,CASSAGQGITEAFF
NA,NA,TRBV7-9,TRBJ2-7,TGTGCCAGCAGCTTAATAATCCACGAGCAGTACTTC,CASSLIIHEQYF
TRBD1,NA,TRBV10-3,TRBJ2-2,TGTGCCATCACCGGACAGGGGGGGGGCACCGGGGAGCTGTTTTTT,CAITGQGGGTGELFF
TRBD1,NA,TRBV11-2,TRBJ2-7,TGTGCCAGCAGCTTGACAGGGCCCAACGAGCAGTACTTC,CASSLTGPNEQYF
NA,NA,TRBV21-1,TRBJ2-1,TGTGCCATCGCCCCGCGGGGGGACACATACAATGAGCAGTTCTTC,CAIAPRGDTYNEQFF
TRBD2,NA,TRBV19,TRBJ2-1,TGTGCCAGTAGTACCCAACAAAGCGGGGGTGCCTTCTTAAATGAGCAGTTCTTC,CASSTQQSGGAFLNEQFF
NA,once,TRBV5-1,TRBJ2-3,TGCGCCAGCAGCGGTCTTCCGGCGGGGACAGACCCCACAGATACGCAGTATTTT,CASSGLPAGTDPTDTQYF
NA,few,TRBV29-1,TRBJ1-1,TGCAGCGTTGAAGGCGAAAACCCTGAAGCTTTCTTT,CSVEGENPEAFF
TRBD2,NA,TRBV4-2,TRBJ2-1,TGTGCCAGCAGCCAAGGTTCGAGCGGGGGCGATGAGCAGTTCTTC,CASSQGSSGGDEQFF
NA,few,TRBV25-1,TRBJ2-5,TGTGCCAGCAACAGGGAAGAGACCCAGTACTTC,CASNREETQYF